A selection of T cell receptor beta chains follows, all from one sample in a study of CD8 T cells in ankylosing spondylitis. Each CDR3 protein is one row after TCRdb ran MiXCR on the 5' RACE reads. Among 150,000 or so distinct CDR3 sequences listed, roughly a third were seen once. Material for sequencing was synovial fluid, either unsorted or a sorted T cell fraction (not recorded which). Receptors were obtained from a male donor with ankylosing spondylitis. CDR3s include the opening cysteine and the closing phenylalanine or tryptophan. Fields, in order: clone size, V gene, D gene, J gene, CDR3 protein, CDR3 DNA. A D gene is named only where the DNA matches it firmly. The listing skips clone size in some rows; elsewhere it reads once, few, many or a size class.

-	TRBV28	TRBD2	TRBJ2-7	CASRAGGVPIWYF	TGTGCCAGCAGAGCGGGAGGGGTCCCTATTTGGTACTTC
-	TRBV20-1	-	TRBJ2-5	CSATDIKQETQYF	TGCAGTGCTACCGACATAAAGCAAGAGACCCAGTACTTC
-	TRBV6-1	TRBD1	TRBJ1-1	CASSEEGGRGTEAFF	TGTGCCAGCAGTGAAGAGGGGGGCAGGGGGACTGAAGCTTTCTTT
-	TRBV20-1	-	TRBJ1-5	CSARDDSGNQPQHF	TGCAGTGCTAGAGATGACAGTGGCAATCAGCCCCAGCATTTT
many	TRBV7-9	-	TRBJ1-2	CASSFLTDYGYTF	TGTGCCAGCAGCTTTTTGACAGACTATGGCTACACCTTC
few	TRBV10-3	-	TRBJ2-3	CAISESTSTDTQYF	TGTGCCATCAGTGAATCCACTAGCACAGATACGCAGTATTTT
-	TRBV5-6	-	TRBJ2-5	CASSLNSPQETQYF	TGTGCCAGCAGCTTGAATTCGCCCCAAGAGACCCAGTACTTC
-	TRBV27	-	TRBJ2-2	CASTNRPGGANTGELFF	TGTGCCAGCACCAACCGCCCGGGGGGCGCGAACACCGGGGAGCTGTTTTTT
-	TRBV28	-	TRBJ1-2	CASSLVGNREGYTF	TGTGCCAGCAGTTTAGTGGGGAACAGGGAAGGCTACACCTTC
-	TRBV29-1	-	TRBJ2-4	CSTIGGVQNIHYF	TGCAGCACCATAGGGGGGGTCCAAAACATTCACTACTTC
-	TRBV6-1	-	TRBJ2-3	CASSPWADTQYF	TGTGCCAGCAGCCCGTGGGCAGATACGCAGTATTTT
many	TRBV7-9	-	TRBJ2-7	CAIQTETYEQYF	TGTGCCATCCAGACGGAAACCTACGAGCAGTACTTC
many	TRBV5-6	-	TRBJ1-2	CASSMTGTARRWYGYTF	TGTGCCAGCAGCATGACGGGGACGGCCCGGCGGTGGTATGGCTACACCTTC
once	TRBV28	-	TRBJ1-1	CASSFPGRGAFF	TGTGCCAGCAGTTTTCCGGGCAGGGGAGCTTTCTTT
-	TRBV7-2	TRBD2	TRBJ2-5	CASSPSGGETQYF	TGTGCCAGCAGCCCTAGCGGGGGAGAGACCCAGTACTTC
-	TRBV7-6	-	TRBJ2-5	CASSSTTGSWGTQYF	TGTGCCAGCAGCTCAACGACCGGATCGTGGGGGACCCAGTACTTC
-	TRBV5-1	-	TRBJ1-1	CASSLVANTEAFF	TGCGCCAGCAGCTTGGTGGCGAACACTGAAGCTTTCTTT
few	TRBV6-2/TRBV6-3	-	TRBJ1-2	CASSPQGSTYGYTF	TGTGCCAGCAGTCCACAGGGCTCGACGTATGGCTACACCTTC
-	TRBV7-2	TRBD1	TRBJ1-1	CASSSNRGSIEAFF	TGTGCCAGCAGCTCAAACAGGGGGAGCATTGAAGCTTTCTTT
-	TRBV20-1	-	TRBJ2-5	CSATGEETQYF	TGCAGTGCTACAGGGGAAGAGACCCAGTACTTC
-	TRBV20-1	-	TRBJ2-7	CSAREAGRVAYEQYF	TGCAGTGCTAGAGAGGCGGGCAGGGTCGCCTACGAGCAGTACTTC
-	TRBV20-1	-	TRBJ1-3	CSARGVGQNTIYF	TGCAGTGCTAGAGGAGTAGGGCAGAACACCATATATTTT
-	TRBV7-9	TRBD1	TRBJ1-4	CASSAYRGTNEKLFF	TGTGCCAGCAGCGCATACAGGGGCACTAATGAAAAACTGTTTTTT
-	TRBV4-1	TRBD1	TRBJ1-1	CASSHGDRDYTEAFF	TGCGCCAGCAGCCATGGGGACAGGGATTACACTGAAGCTTTCTTT
few	TRBV5-5	TRBD1	TRBJ2-3	CASSPGTGRSTDTQYF	TGTGCCAGCAGCCCCGGGACAGGGCGTAGCACAGATACGCAGTATTTT
-	TRBV12-3/TRBV12-4	-	TRBJ1-1	CASSFDGGNTEAFF	TGTGCCAGCAGTTTTGATGGGGGGAACACTGAAGCTTTCTTT
many	TRBV7-2	-	TRBJ1-1	CASSLGRSYTEAFF	TGTGCCAGCAGCTTGGGTCGGTCCTACACTGAAGCTTTCTTT
-	TRBV4-2	-	TRBJ2-5	CASSPVAQAQETQYF	TGTGCCAGCAGCCCCGTAGCACAGGCACAAGAGACCCAGTACTTC
-	TRBV6-1	TRBD1	TRBJ1-2	CASSEVQTGGFGYTF	TGTGCCAGCAGTGAAGTCCAGACAGGGGGCTTTGGCTACACCTTC
many	TRBV12-3/TRBV12-4	-	TRBJ1-3	CASSTQGRSSGNTIYF	TGTGCCAGCAGCACCCAGGGGCGCAGCTCTGGAAACACCATATATTTT
-	TRBV18	TRBD1	TRBJ2-7	CASSPFRDSLYEQYF	TGTGCCAGCTCACCTTTTAGGGACAGCTTGTACGAGCAGTACTTC
many	TRBV28	TRBD2	TRBJ2-2	CAGREVNTGELFF	TGTGCGGGGCGGGAGGTGAACACCGGGGAGCTGTTTTTT
-	TRBV28	TRBD1	TRBJ1-5	CASSKTGGAYQPQHF	TGTGCCAGCAGTAAGACAGGGGGCGCGTATCAGCCCCAGCATTTT
few	TRBV5-8	TRBD1	TRBJ1-1	CASSIRMTGGTEAFF	TGTGCCAGCAGCATTAGGATGACAGGGGGCACTGAAGCTTTCTTT
-	TRBV24-1	TRBD2	TRBJ2-3	CATSLGSGGVTDTQYF	TGTGCCACCAGCCTAGGCAGCGGGGGGGTGACAGATACGCAGTATTTT
-	TRBV29-1	-	TRBJ1-3	CSVTLTGQGNTIYF	TGCAGCGTGACCCTGACAGGTCAAGGAAACACCATATATTTT
-	TRBV7-8	-	TRBJ1-6	CASSLEWGSYNSPLHF	TGTGCCAGCAGCTTAGAGTGGGGCTCCTATAATTCACCCCTCCACTTT
-	TRBV10-3	-	TRBJ2-2	CAISDNFPGELFF	TGTGCCATCAGTGACAATTTCCCCGGGGAGCTGTTTTTT
-	TRBV4-1	TRBD2	TRBJ2-2	CASRRRDRVLAGGTGELFF	TGCGCCAGCAGGCGTCGGGACAGGGTGCTAGCGGGGGGCACCGGGGAGCTGTTTTTT
-	TRBV11-1	TRBD1	TRBJ2-6	CASSLRAQGASGANVLTF	TGTGCCAGCAGCTTAAGGGCCCAGGGGGCCTCTGGGGCCAACGTCCTGACTTTC
-	TRBV24-1	TRBD1	TRBJ1-4	CATSDGQGTTTNEKLFF	TGTGCCACCAGTGATGGACAGGGTACAACAACTAATGAAAAACTGTTTTTT
few	TRBV6-2/TRBV6-3	-	TRBJ1-5	CASSYNRNPGTDNQPQHF	TGTGCCAGCAGTTATAATCGAAATCCCGGGACCGACAATCAGCCCCAGCATTTT
medium-sized	TRBV15	-	TRBJ1-1	CATSRTPPYSTEAFF	TGTGCCACCAGCAGAACCCCCCCTTACAGCACTGAAGCTTTCTTT
many	TRBV13	-	TRBJ1-4	CASSSATGRNNEKLFF	TGTGCCAGCAGCTCAGCCACGGGACGGAATAATGAAAAACTGTTTTTT
-	TRBV12-3/TRBV12-4	-	TRBJ2-1	CASSFEREQFF	TGTGCCAGCAGTTTTGAGAGGGAGCAGTTCTTC
-	TRBV30	-	TRBJ1-2	CAWNEEDLSYGYTF	TGTGCCTGGAATGAGGAGGATTTAAGCTATGGCTACACCTTC
few	TRBV20-1	-	TRBJ2-5	CSARGRTGAQYF	TGCAGTGCTAGAGGGAGGACGGGTGCCCAGTACTTC
-	TRBV9	-	TRBJ1-6	CASSVGQALPLHF	TGTGCCAGCAGCGTCGGGCAGGCTTTACCCCTCCACTTT
many	TRBV9	TRBD1	TRBJ2-1	CASSPRQGRNNEQFF	TGTGCCAGCAGCCCCCGACAGGGTCGTAACAATGAGCAGTTCTTC
many	TRBV30	-	TRBJ2-6	CASGHNVLTF	TGTGCCTCCGGACACAACGTCCTGACTTTC
-	TRBV21-1	-	TRBJ2-4	CASSNRDRDAKNIQYF	TGTGCCAGCAGCAACCGGGACAGGGACGCCAAAAACATTCAGTACTTC
-	TRBV7-6	TRBD2	TRBJ2-3	CASSKRELGTDTQYF	TGTGCCAGCAGTAAGCGGGAGTTAGGCACAGATACGCAGTATTTT
-	TRBV18	-	TRBJ2-7	CASSPSGGETYEQYF	TGTGCCAGCTCACCCAGCGGAGGGGAAACCTACGAGCAGTACTTC
-	TRBV6-5	-	TRBJ2-3	CASSYSGGQGGPTDTQYF	TGTGCCAGCAGTTACTCGGGGGGTCAGGGGGGACCAACAGATACGCAGTATTTT
few	TRBV4-1	-	TRBJ1-2	CASSQDPPPGYGYTF	TGCGCCAGCAGCCAAGACCCCCCTCCTGGCTATGGCTACACCTTC